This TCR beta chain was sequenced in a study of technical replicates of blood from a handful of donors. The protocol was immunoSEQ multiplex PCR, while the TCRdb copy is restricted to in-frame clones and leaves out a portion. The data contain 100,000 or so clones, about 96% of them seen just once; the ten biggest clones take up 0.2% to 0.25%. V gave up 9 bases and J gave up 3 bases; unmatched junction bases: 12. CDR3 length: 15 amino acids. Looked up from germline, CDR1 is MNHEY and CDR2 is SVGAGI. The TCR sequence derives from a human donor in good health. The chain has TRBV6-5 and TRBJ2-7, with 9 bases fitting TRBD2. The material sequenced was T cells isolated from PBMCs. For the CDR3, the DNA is TGTGCCAGTACCCCCCGACTAGCGGTTATCTACGAGCAGTACTTC. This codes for CASTPRLAVIYEQYF.